This T cell receptor (beta chain) was captured in a study of cytomegalovirus exposure and HLA in healthy donors (dated by TCRdb to about 2017). Describing the broader study: An earlier analysis of approximately 550 of the donors reported roughly 270 Gb of sequence data and more than 90 million unique TCR beta sequences from approximately 180 million T cells. A later genetic analysis used genome-wide SNP genotypes for about 60% of the roughly 700 donors, treating that subset as a discovery cohort. Of the roughly 400 genotyped donors, roughly 80% fell in the genetic ancestry cluster associated with self-reported Caucasian donors. Every repertoire in the discovery cohort had been generated on one and the same sequencing platform. In an earlier analysis of 500 to 650 of the donors, high-throughput TCR beta sequencing was used to judge whether each TCR beta V gene segment behaved as functional or pseudogenic. In the later analysis, no new phenotypic data were used to find candidate immune exposures; instead, reliance was placed on TCR beta sequences and their occurrence across donors. Both class I and class II loci were covered by HLA typing, at four-digit resolution. Typing coverage varied by locus: roughly 629-640 donors for A, B, C, DRB1 and DQB1; around 560 for DQA1; about 600 for DPA1; 450 to 480 for DPB1. An early release that covered several hundred HLA-typed donors contained about 300 gigabases of sequencing data and 65 million to 100 million unique TCR sequences. The T cell repertoires of several hundred subjects were profiled by immunosequencing and related to cytomegalovirus serostatus. A few DR-DQ haplotypes were handled as single units for association and clustering because linkage in the cohort was strong. Across about 380 genotyped donors of the cohort, an average of about 250,000 unique TCR beta nucleotide sequences per donor were sequenced, and roughly 20% of those sequences were non-productive. A later analysis re-examined previously published TCR beta repertoires from roughly 650 donors and added high-resolution HLA genotyping to investigate patterns of TCR occurrence. To predict cytomegalovirus infection status, the study combined high-throughput TCR immunosequencing, statistical association of individual TCRs with disease status, and machine learning. Besides the first cohort of about 730 subjects, a separate validation cohort made up of 95 to 150 different subjects was used. The aim of the study was to test whether cataloging public T cell receptors could identify signatures of past pathogen exposure. Alongside the repertoire data, information on donor age, sex, ethnicity and CMV serostatus was compiled.

The method behind the library was the immunoSEQ multiplex PCR assay. For the multiplex PCR, a mixture combining 60 forward primers for TCR Vbeta segments and 13 reverse primers for TCR Jbeta segments was used. A multiplex PCR assay on genomic DNA amplified the CDR3 region of rearranged TCR beta genes. The amplified TCR beta libraries were sequenced on the Illumina HiSeq System as 87-base-pair reads. The authors processed their data as follows. Across the roughly 700 repertoires, a later analysis counted some 81 million unique TCR beta chains, roughly 11 million of which were shared by at least two donors. Raw reads were error-corrected and collapsed into unique sequences with a nearest-neighbor algorithm that merged closely related sequences to remove PCR and sequencing errors. To assign V, D and J gene segments, CDR3 sequences were aligned to IMGT reference sequences. For a sequence to be retained, a match of at least six nucleotides to both a V gene segment and a J gene segment was required. A rearrangement was called productive if the CDR3 had no stop codons and remained in frame with V and J, and every other rearrangement was called non-productive. CDR3 was defined by IMGT convention, running from the second conserved V-encoded cysteine to the conserved J-encoded phenylalanine. In an earlier analysis of more than 550 of the donors, sequences lacking an unambiguous match to a single V gene segment were excluded. An earlier analysis of some 610 of the donors called V segments functional above 56.7% productive rearrangements and segregating when the between-donor standard deviation exceeded 5%. To diagnose cytomegalovirus status from the catalog of TCR beta chain sequences, a statistical classification framework was built. A later analysis assigned V and J genes by comparing TCR nucleotide sequences with IMGT/GENE-DB human TR gene sequences. In a later analysis, CDR3 sequences and most-parsimonious VDJ recombination scenarios were assigned using the TCRdist pipeline. A later analysis defined each TCR beta chain by its CDR3 amino acid sequence plus V-gene family, and excluded reads lacking a unique V-gene family. To address suspected cross-contamination and a sequencing artifact, a later analysis removed 550 to 750 highly shared, low-generation-probability nucleotide sequences. In a later analysis, a clonal expansion index for each public chain was calculated from normalized within-repertoire ranks of inferred template counts. In a later analysis, generation probabilities were computed with a VDJ recombination model fitted to out-of-frame rearrangements, and the resulting probabilities were checked against IGoR. In a later analysis, hypergeometric tests were used to score TCR-TCR, TCR-HLA and TCR-CMV co-occurrence, with a repertoire-size bias correction applied to TCR pairs. A later analysis estimated false discovery rates by permuting HLA or CMV assignments 20 times. A later analysis grouped co-occurring TCRs with DBSCAN, adding TCRdist sequence similarity when clustering within HLA-allele-positive subsets. Co-occurrence clustering excluded repertoires with fewer than 30,000 or more than 120,000 public chains, plus five with anomalous nucleotide sharing. TCRdb stores this immuneACCESS table with in-frame sequences only. Part of the clones is absent; in the studies checked, under half of the shortfall reflects unresolved V genes, and no reason is known for the rest. V and J calls and clone size follow that table, whereas D and trimming were derived from the DNA. In this sample the table shows 140,000 or so clones, approximately 78% of which occur a single time. The top ten constitute around 2.5% of the sample.

The research as a whole found: Sequencing depth was assumed to be roughly uniform across donors in the presence/absence analyses, though that assumption may not hold. In vitro tests confirmed that a few of the cytomegalovirus-associated TCR beta chains recognize cytomegalovirus antigens. According to a later genetic analysis, donors in an Asian-associated ancestry cluster had fewer N-insertions in productive TCRs than the approximately 670-donor mean. While some public TCRs were present in many individuals, most TCR sequences turned up only very rarely across donors. Some IMGT-functional V segments, including TRBV6-2 and TRBV6-3, could not be distinguished by the 87-base-pair reads and were therefore excluded. At a false discovery rate of 0.05, a later analysis linked 16,000 or so TCR beta sequences to specific HLA alleles. In this cohort, only TCR beta chains were sequenced, and detectable features were limited by the absence of alpha or paired-chain data. In both the original and validation cohorts, the classifier was reported to diagnose cytomegalovirus status with high specificity and sensitivity. A further reported finding was that TCR beta sequences accurately predicted the HLA-A and HLA-B alleles for most subjects in the first cohort. In a later genetic analysis, a missense DCLRE1C variant was associated with V-gene and J-gene trimming of TCR beta chains, and the association was replicated in an independent cohort. It was suggested by the authors that the approach could potentially be generalized to other disease states and immunological phenotypes. The study listed approximately 150 TCR beta chains as associated with cytomegalovirus. CMV serostatus was the only immune exposure information available for the cohort. Most CMV-associated TCR beta chains appeared to be HLA-restricted in a later analysis, and the HLA associations seemed to be driven largely by CMV exposure. Because HLA typing was unavailable for some donors at each locus, only the typed subset was used in association tests. A cluster of highly shared sequence variants was judged likely to represent a technical artifact of the sequencing pipeline. Linkage disequilibrium might explain the correlated functional status among segregating V segments, but an unknown experimental factor could not be excluded. Several of the top co-occurrence clusters appeared to be linked to parvovirus B19, influenza, CMV and Epstein-Barr virus, according to a later analysis. Compared with equally common non-associated chains, HLA-associated TCR beta chains in a later analysis were more clonally expanded and had lower generation probabilities. In an earlier analysis of some 500 of the donors, most TCR beta V segments appeared in productive rearrangements about 87% or about 30% of the time, broadly matching IMGT annotations. Because counts were too low, approximately 18 rarely observed V segments, including chromosome 9 orphons, were excluded from the earlier analysis of under 650 of the donors. When HLA alleles, especially DR and DQ, strongly co-occurred, TCR associations were difficult to assign to individual alleles. In a later analysis, the rate of TCR association differed among HLA loci, with DRB1 alleles having the most associated TCRs and HLA-C alleles having the fewest.

As to this clone: Its antigen remains unidentified. Because the CDR3 is missing its conserved closing phenylalanine or tryptophan, this is likely a read error. The limits of the CDR3 on the DNA are not certain, so only TCRdb's listed CDR3 is given.

The cohort was made up of 666 healthy bone marrow donors. Cohort members were all nominally healthy when sampled, although unrecorded immune exposures were likely present. The donor was CMV seropositive and was included in the group of approximately 310 seropositive cohort members. A peripheral blood sample was provided by each donor, and peripheral blood mononuclear cells were used for TCR beta sequencing. Genomic DNA was extracted from the blood cell samples with the Qiagen DNeasy Blood Extraction Kit. The germline V gene (reference sequence) sets CDR1 to MNHNY and CDR2 to SVGAGI. With termini counted, the CDR3 has 12 amino acids.

The clonotype was recovered from a woman aged 18-29 years in good health and CMV-seropositive. Rearrangement joined TRBV6-6 to TRBJ1-2; TRBD1 is the table's D call, not checked against the DNA. The sample consisted of PBMCs. For the CDR3, the sequence is CASRFPGQALDH.